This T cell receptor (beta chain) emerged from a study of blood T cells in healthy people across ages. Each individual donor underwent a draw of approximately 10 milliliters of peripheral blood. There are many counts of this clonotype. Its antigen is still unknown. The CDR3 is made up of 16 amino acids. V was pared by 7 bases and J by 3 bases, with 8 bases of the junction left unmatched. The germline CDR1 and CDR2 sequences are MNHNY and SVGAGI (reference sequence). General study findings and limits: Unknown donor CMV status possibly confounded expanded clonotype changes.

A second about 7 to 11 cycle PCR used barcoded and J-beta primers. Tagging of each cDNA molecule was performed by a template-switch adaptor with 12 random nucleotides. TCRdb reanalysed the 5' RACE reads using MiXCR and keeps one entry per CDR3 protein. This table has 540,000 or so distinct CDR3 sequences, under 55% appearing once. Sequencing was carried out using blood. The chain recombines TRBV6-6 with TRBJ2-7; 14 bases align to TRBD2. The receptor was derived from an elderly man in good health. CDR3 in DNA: TGTGCCAGCACCAACTATGGGACTAGCGGGAGCTACGAGCAGTACTTC. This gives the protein CASTNYGTSGSYEQYF.